A single sample is the source of the 30 T cell receptor beta chains below, sequenced in a study of regulatory T cells in long-lasting Graves disease. Libraries of TCR beta came from iRepertoire HTBI primers plus Arm-PCR of CDR3 regions. In TCRdb, the multiplex PCR reads were re-called with MiXCR into one record per CDR3 protein. The sample holds 350,000 to 500,000 distinct CDR3 sequences, approximately 22% seen once. Time point reported: persistent/refractory GD, antithyroid drugs over 5 years with positive TRAb. Making the TCR library involved RNA that had been extracted from PBMCs. Sequencing was performed on peripheral blood mononuclear cells (PBMCs), taken when the disease was refractory, from a patient treated with antithyroid drugs. The receptors stem from a female donor with Graves disease.

The chain joins TRBV7-2 to TRBJ2-7; 9 nucleotides line up with TRBD2. The CDR3 totals 14 residues. With V trimmed by 5 bases and J by 3 bases, 5 bases remained unmatched. In germline, CDR1 is SGHTA, CDR2 FQGNSA. The CDR3 nucleotides are TGTGCCAGCAGCGGTAGCGGGGGAGACTACGAGCAGTACTTC. Its protein is CASSGSGGDYEQYF.

About this clonotype: This may be a read error: a much more frequent sequence differs by one nucleotide. This chain joins TRBV27 and TRBJ2-7; 7 positions match TRBD1. With 3 bases clipped from V and 6 bases from J, the junction kept 14 bases outside the gene matches. The CDR3 extends over 16 amino acids. Germline CDR1 MNHEY, CDR2 SMNVEV (reference sequence). This CDR3 is CASSLDLGQSLCEQYF. DNA for the CDR3: TGTGCCAGCAGTTTGGATCTGGGACAGAGCCTCTGCGAGCAGTACTTC.

The chain carries TRBV11-3 and TRBJ1-4; D gene uncertain. The germline V and J ends were trimmed by 5 bases and 5 bases, with 12 bases remaining between them. Germline assignment: CDR1 SGHNT and CDR2 YENEEA. The CDR3 extends over 14 amino acids. CDR3 sequence reads: CASSLIETNEKLFF. For the CDR3, the DNA is TGTGCCAGCAGCCTCATCGAGACCAATGAAAAACTGTTTTTT. Full variable domain (outside the CDR3, taken from reference TRBV11-3 and TRBJ1-4): EAGVVQSPRYKIIEKKQPVAFWCNPISGHNTLYWYLQNLGQGPELLIRYENEEAVDDSQLPKDRFSAERLKGVDSTLKIQPAELGDSAVYLCASSLIETNEKLFFGSGTQLSVL.

This clonotype has ten or more counts. The rearrangement uses TRBV2 and TRBJ1-2, with 7 nucleotides matching TRBD1. Looked up from germline, CDR1 is SNHLY and CDR2 is FYNNEI. There are 14 residues in the CDR3. V lost 3 bases, J lost 4 bases, and 5 bases stayed unmatched. The CDR3 nucleotides read TGTGCCAGCAGTGAGACAGGGCTGCCCTATGGCTACACCTTC. It translates to CASSETGLPYGYTF.

This clonotype occurred many times. The CDR3 DNA reads as TGTGCCAGCCGGACCGGGACTAGCGCCTACGAGCAGTACTTC. Translating it yields CASRTGTSAYEQYF. The chain carries TRBV6-1 and TRBJ2-7; 10 bases agree with TRBD2. The germline V gene has CDR1 MNHNS and CDR2 SASEGT. This CDR3 has 14 amino acids. Losses at the gene ends were 8 bases for V and 2 bases for J; bases not matched to a gene: 6.

This clonotype was detected a few times. The genes are TRBV12-3 or TRBV12-4 and TRBJ1-2, with D tentatively TRBD1 (5 bases). This CDR3 has 15 amino acids. V lost 5 bases to trimming and J lost 6 bases, with 19 bases between them. CDR3 in DNA: TGTGCCAGCAGTGCTGGGACCCTCAAGAATCATGGCTACACCTTC. It encodes CASSAGTLKNHGYTF.

This chain joins TRBV10-1 and TRBJ2-3, with D tentatively TRBD1 (6 bases). CDR1 WNHNN and CDR2 SYGVQD come from the germline V gene (reference sequence). The CDR3 runs 14 residues. The ends were cut back, 4 bases at V and 6 bases at J, with 14 bases in the middle. DNA of the CDR3: TGCGCCAGCAGTGGGACGTTGAGGGGGGATACGCAGTATTTT. It yields the protein CASSGTLRGDTQYF.

This clonotype was observed at least ten times. This chain joins TRBV29-1 and TRBJ2-7; 7 nucleotides agree with TRBD2. V shed 3 bases, J shed 5 bases, and the junction held 13 bases outside the gene matches. This CDR3 is 15 amino acids long. From germline, CDR1 is SQVTM and CDR2 ANQGSEA. The CDR3 loop is CSVEGLFEGGDEQYF. As DNA, the CDR3 is TGCAGCGTTGAGGGTCTTTTCGAGGGAGGGGACGAGCAGTACTTC.

On this clonotype itself: One end of the junction varies from germline; a read error may be responsible. This chain joins TRBV20-1 and TRBJ1-4; tentatively, D is TRBD1 (5 bases). Germline V gives CDR1 DFQATT, CDR2 SNEGSKA (reference sequence). CDR3 length: 14 residues. CDR3 amino acids: CSARDRRTNEKLFF. The CDR3 DNA reads TGCAGTGCGAGAGACAGACGAACTAATGAAAAACTGTTTTTT.

V gene TRBV9 combines with J gene TRBJ2-3, with a possible D match to TRBD2 (6 bases). The CDR3 covers 14 residues. Between the trimmed V and J ends, which lost 4 bases and 2 bases, there was a span of 11 bases. Germline CDR1 reads SGDLS; CDR2 reads YYNGEE. CDR3 protein: CASSPPSDTDTQYF. The CDR3 DNA sequence: TGTGCCAGCAGCCCCCCTAGCGACACAGATACGCAGTATTTT.

This clonotype occurred a few times. The chain uses TRBV5-5 and TRBJ2-5; D is undetermined. The germline V and J ends were trimmed by 6 bases and 5 bases, with 20 bases remaining between them. The CDR3 covers 15 residues. Germline CDR1 reads SGHKS; CDR2 reads YYEKEE (reference sequence). CDR3 sequence (DNA): TGTGCCAGCACCCCCGTCCAGTTTTCCGGGGAGACCCAGTACTTC. Residues: CASTPVQFSGETQYF.

The genes are TRBV20-1 and TRBJ2-3, with 8 bases fitting TRBD1. Germline lookup yields CDR1 DFQATT and CDR2 SNEGSKA (reference sequence). The CDR3 contains 13 residues. V lost 6 bases, J lost 1 base, and 3 bases stayed unmatched. The CDR3 spells CSADRAGTDTQYF. CDR3 DNA sequence: TGCAGTGCGGACAGGGCTGGCACAGATACGCAGTATTTT.

This clonotype has a count of ten or more. The chain links TRBV2 to TRBJ2-7; 9 nucleotides align to TRBD1. V lost 6 bases and J lost 3; bases outside the gene matches: 6. CDR3 length: 14 amino acids. Germline lookup yields CDR1 SNHLY and CDR2 FYNNEI. The CDR3 sequence: CASRLDRGGYEQYF. In nucleotides, the CDR3 is TGTGCCAGCAGGTTGGACAGGGGTGGCTACGAGCAGTACTTC. Supplemented by reference TRBV2 and TRBJ2-7, the full variable domain reads EPEVTQTPSHQVTQMGQEVILRCVPISNHLYFYWYRQILGQKVEFLVSFYNNEISEKSEIFDDQFSVERPDGSNFTLKIRSTKLEDSAMYFCASRLDRGGYEQYFGPGTRLTVT.

The rearrangement joins TRBV6-1 to TRBJ1-1; D remains unclear. CDR3 length: 13 residues. Germline CDR1 and CDR2: MNHNS and SASEGT. The V end lost 8 bases, the J end lost 2 bases, and 12 bases lay between the germline ends. CDR3 residues: CASGDFLNTEAFF. In DNA, the CDR3 is TGTGCCAGCGGGGATTTTTTAAACACTGAAGCTTTCTTT.

This clonotype showed up many times. The rearrangement joins TRBV7-9 to TRBJ1-6, with D perhaps matching TRBD1 (5 bases). This CDR3 is 13 amino acids long. V lost 3 bases and J lost 9, with 9 bases in between. Germline values: CDR1 SEHNR, CDR2 FQNEAQ (reference sequence). CDR3 in amino acids: CASSFAGGSPLHF. As DNA, the CDR3 is TGTGCCAGCAGCTTCGCCGGGGGTTCACCCCTCCACTTT.

V gene TRBV4-1 combines with J gene TRBJ2-7, with D perhaps matching TRBD2 (5 bases). Trimming took off 1 base at V and 2 bases at J, with 15 bases between the two ends. This CDR3 contains 16 residues. CDR1 and CDR2 (germline): MGHRA, YSYEKL. The CDR3 reads CASSQGEPTLTYEQYF. Written as DNA, the CDR3 is TGCGCCAGCAGCCAAGGGGAGCCGACACTCACCTACGAGCAGTACTTC.

Of note for this clonotype: With a much larger clone just one base away, this may be a read error. The CDR3 nucleotides are TGTGCCATCAGCTCCCCCTCGGGGGGTGGCCAAGAGACCCAGTACTTC. Protein sequence: CAISSPSGGGQETQYF. This chain uses TRBV13 with TRBJ2-5; 7 bases align to TRBD2. Germline V gene lookup returns CDR1 PRHDT and CDR2 FYEKMQ (reference sequence). The CDR3 is 16 residues long.

This chain connects TRBV6-1 to TRBJ1-1, with D possibly matching TRBD1 (5 bases). The CDR3 length is 17 residues. Germline CDR1 MNHNS, CDR2 SASEGT. Trimming stripped 6 bases from V and 0 bases from J, with 20 bases between. CDR3 protein: CASRDHLPRGLNTEAFF. CDR3 sequence (DNA): TGTGCCAGCAGGGACCATTTACCGCGGGGCCTGAACACTGAAGCTTTCTTT.

This clonotype has ten or more counts. This rearrangement joins TRBV24-1 to TRBJ2-7; 7 nucleotides align to TRBD1. From germline, CDR1 is KGHDR and CDR2 SFDVKD. V trimming: 3 bases; J trimming: 0 bases; junction bases outside the gene matches: 4. The CDR3 has 15 residues. The CDR3 region has the DNA TGTGCCACCAGTGATCCACGGGACAGCTCCTACGAGCAGTACTTC. It is translated as CATSDPRDSSYEQYF.

The DNA for the CDR3 is TGCGCCAGCAGCCAAGGAGGCTCGGGTGAGCAGTTCTTC. Translation gives CASSQGGSGEQFF. This chain uses TRBV4-1 with TRBJ2-1, with no clear D. CDR3 length: 13 amino acids. The V end lost 1 base, the J end lost 9 bases, and 10 bases lay between the germline ends. Germline loops: CDR1 MGHRA, CDR2 YSYEKL.

This clonotype was detected only a few times. The genes are TRBV12-3 or TRBV12-4 and TRBJ2-4, with 7 positions matching TRBD2. There are 15 residues in the CDR3. With V trimmed by 4 bases and J by 6 bases, 9 bases remained unmatched. The CDR3 is CASSWGGMLTNIQYF. In DNA form, the CDR3 reads TGTGCCAGCAGTTGGGGGGGGATGTTGACAAACATTCAGTACTTC.

The chain recombines TRBV7-9 with TRBJ2-4; TRBD1 is a possible D gene (6 bases). Germline V gives CDR1 SEHNR, CDR2 FQNEAQ (reference sequence). V was trimmed by 5 bases and J by 6 bases, leaving 17 bases between them. This CDR3 is built from 15 residues. The CDR3: CASSPAGADGNIQYF. The CDR3 DNA sequence: TGTGCCAGCAGCCCCGCAGGGGCCGATGGAAACATTCAGTACTTC.

This clonotype was picked up one time. The V gene is TRBV19, the J gene TRBJ1-1, with 8 bases identical to TRBD1. This CDR3 is 15 amino acids long. Germline-derived CDR1 and CDR2 are LNHDA and SQIVND (reference sequence). J lost 0 bases, V lost 7 bases, and 7 bases had no gene match. Written as DNA, the CDR3 is TGTGCCAGTACCGCTGGACAGGGAATGAACACTGAAGCTTTCTTT. Amino acid sequence: CASTAGQGMNTEAFF.

This rearrangement joins TRBV6-2 or TRBV6-3 to TRBJ2-4; 7 bases align to TRBD1. J was trimmed by 9 bases and V by 1 base; bases with no gene match: 6. The CDR3 is made up of 14 amino acids. Germline V lookup: CDR1 MNHEY, CDR2 SVGEGT. The CDR3 DNA reads as TGTGCCAGCAGTTACTTGGAAGGGGGCGGCATTCAGTACTTC. Translated: CASSYLEGGGIQYF.

This clonotype was found many times. CDR3 nucleotide sequence: TGTGCCAGCAGCGTAGTGGCAGGAGAACGGACCGGGGAGCTGTTTTTT. It is translated as CASSVVAGERTGELFF. The rearrangement joins TRBV9 to TRBJ2-2, with D unclear. V lost 0 bases, J lost 5 bases, and 14 bases lay in between. The CDR3 has 16 amino acids. CDR1 is SGDLS and CDR2 is YYNGEE in the germline V gene.

This clonotype was counted many times. Its ends do not fully match the called genes, so a read error is possible. The rearrangement joins TRBV12-3 or TRBV12-4 to TRBJ2-7; 7 nucleotides agree with TRBD2. The CDR3 length is 13 residues. CDR3 nucleotides: TGTGCCAGCAGTCTAGCGGAGGACTACGAGCAGTACTTC. Translated, it gives CASSLAEDYEQYF.

V usage is TRBV2 and J usage is TRBJ1-1, with 10 bases identical to TRBD1. Trimming at V came to 6 bases and at J to 7 bases, leaving 8 bases not matched to a gene. The CDR3 contains 14 residues. CDR1 is SNHLY, CDR2 FYNNEI, per germline. CDR3 nucleotide sequence: TGTGCCAGCAGCGAGGGGACAGGGGTAAGTGAAGCTTTCTTT. As protein: CASSEGTGVSEAFF.

This clonotype was observed many times. The rearrangement uses TRBV27 and TRBJ2-7; possible D gene TRBD2, 5 bases. Germline V gene sequence: CDR1 MNHEY, CDR2 SMNVEV (reference sequence). The CDR3 is 13 residues long. With 3 bases removed from V and 5 bases from J, the gap between germline ends came to 11 bases. The DNA of the CDR3 is TGTGCCAGCAGTTTCGGGGAGTACAACGAGCAGTACTTC. It translates to CASSFGEYNEQYF.

The chain employs TRBV11-2 and TRBJ1-5, with D perhaps TRBD1 (5 bases). Germline CDR1 and CDR2: SGHAT and FQNNGV. The CDR3 runs to 18 residues. Trimming stripped 8 bases from V and 0 bases from J, with 23 bases between. CDR3 loop: CASSPDGHPLNSNQPQHF. DNA of the CDR3: TGTGCCAGCTCACCCGACGGACATCCCCTGAATAGCAATCAGCCCCAGCATTTT.

This clonotype was recorded many times. The V gene is TRBV2, the J gene TRBJ2-6; 8 bases map to TRBD1. Germline V lookup: CDR1 SNHLY, CDR2 FYNNEI. With 6 bases clipped from V and 3 bases from J, the junction kept 7 bases outside the gene matches. The CDR3 loop spans 16 amino acids. This CDR3 reads CASSRDRQNGANVLTF. The CDR3 DNA is TGTGCCAGCAGCAGGGACAGGCAAAATGGGGCCAACGTCCTGACTTTC.